A single sample is the source of the 17 T cell receptor beta chains below, sequenced in a study of OX40 agonist ivuxolimab in advanced cancers. Only in-frame clones appear in the TCRdb table, and some are missing; sequencing was by immunoSEQ multiplex PCR. The sample lists about 54,000 clones; approximately 89% were seen once. Sequences were derived from CD4+ or CD8+ T cells sorted from blood, sampled in a trial of the OX40 agonist ivuxolimab. These receptor sequences come from an adult with an advanced solid tumor such as melanoma, head and neck, liver or kidney cancer.

The rearrangement links TRBV28 to TRBJ1-1; D gene uncertain. Germline V gene lookup returns CDR1 MDHEN and CDR2 SYDVKM. The germline V and J ends were trimmed by 9 bases and 5 bases, with 16 bases remaining between them. The length of the CDR3 is 13 residues. In DNA, the CDR3 is TGTGCCAGAGACGTGGGCGGAGGTACTGAAGCTTTCTTT. It specifies CARDVGGGTEAFF.

V and J are TRBV5-1 and TRBJ1-6; no firm D call. This CDR3 comprises 13 residues. Trimming took off 5 bases at V and 7 bases at J, with 10 bases between the two ends. CDR1 is SGHRS, CDR2 YFSETQ, per germline. The CDR3 DNA sequence: TGCGCCAGCAGGAACCGGGAAAATTCACCCCTCCACTTT. This translates into CASRNRENSPLHF.

This clone was counted a single time. The V gene is TRBV7-3, the J gene TRBJ2-5; D is uncertain. The germline V gene has CDR1 SGHTA and CDR2 FQGTGA. The V gene lost 5 bases and the J gene lost 1 base, with 8 bases spanning the gap. The CDR3 contains 13 residues. CDR3 protein: CASSAAAQETQYF. DNA for the CDR3: TGTGCCAGCAGCGCCGCGGCCCAAGAGACCCAGTACTTC.

This chain joins TRBV25-1 and TRBJ2-7; 7 bases are shared with TRBD1. The CDR3 is 15 amino acids. Germline V CDR1 and CDR2: MGHDK, SYGVNS. The ends lost 6 bases at V and 0 bases at J; junction bases unmatched: 8. The CDR3 is CASSSSRDSSYEQYF. The CDR3, as DNA: TGTGCCAGCAGCTCCTCCCGGGACAGCTCCTACGAGCAGTACTTC.

This chain uses TRBV2 with TRBJ2-1; the match to TRBD2 covers 7 bases. The CDR3 is 13 amino acids. V dropped 10 bases and J dropped 1; count of bases not matched to a gene: 4. Germline values: CDR1 SNHLY, CDR2 FYNNEI. The chain's CDR3 is CATTSASYNEQFF. For the CDR3, the DNA is TGTGCCACAACTAGCGCTTCCTACAATGAGCAGTTCTTC.

The chain has TRBV10-2 and TRBJ2-7; 12 bases are shared with TRBD2. The CDR3 consists of 14 residues. CDR1 WSHSY and CDR2 SAAADI come from the germline V gene. V lost 6 bases, J lost 7 bases, and 7 bases stayed unmatched. The CDR3 region has the DNA TGCGCCAGCAGGAGACTAGCGGGAGCGGGAGAGCAGTACTTC. It is translated as CASRRLAGAGEQYF.

Worth noting for this clone: This may arise from a read error, as a much more abundant clone is one base away. At the DNA level, this CDR3 is encoded by other sequences in the same sample as well. The chain couples TRBV7-9 to TRBJ2-5; possibly TRBD2 for D (5 bases). Trimming removed 4 bases from V and 5 bases from J, with 5 bases in between. This CDR3 spans 11 amino acids. Germline-derived CDR1 and CDR2 are SEHNR and FQNEAQ (reference sequence). As DNA, the CDR3 is TGTGCCAGCAGCTCGGGGGAGACCCAGTACTTC. Protein sequence: CASSSGETQYF.

This rearrangement joins TRBV2 to TRBJ2-1; D unclear. CDR3 size: 13 residues. CDR1 is SNHLY and CDR2 is FYNNEI in the germline V gene. Trimming pared 6 bases from V and 5 bases from J, leaving 11 bases between. The CDR3 DNA follows: TGTGCCAGCAGGAGTCAGCCGAACAATGAGCAGTTCTTC. This encodes CASRSQPNNEQFF.

CDR3 sequence (DNA): TGCGCCAGCAGCTTGGGGGGGACTAGCAATCAGCCCCAGCATTTT. It is translated as CASSLGGTSNQPQHF. This chain links TRBV5-1 with TRBJ1-5, with D possibly matching TRBD1 (5 bases). This CDR3 has 15 amino acids. Germline V gene sequence: CDR1 SGHRS, CDR2 YFSETQ. Trimming left V 0 bases short and J 0 bases short, with 7 bases between.

In its sample, this clone was seen once. The chain joins TRBV1 to TRBJ2-7; the table gives TRBD2 as D, unverified against the DNA. TRBV1 is tagged as a pseudogene. This CDR3 region has 15 residues. The CDR3 coding sequence is TGCACCAGCAGCCAAGAAGGGCGGGGGGATCGCGAGCAGTACTTC. Translating it yields CTSSQEGRGDREQYF.

The chain has TRBV14 and TRBJ2-6; D is ambiguous. This CDR3 has 14 residues. V was cut by 5 bases and J by 1 base, with 6 bases left in between. Germline V gene data show CDR1 as SGHDN and CDR2 as FVKESK. CDR3 nucleotide sequence: TGTGCCAGCAGCTCGAATTCTGGGGCCAACGTCCTGACTTTC. It translates to CASSSNSGANVLTF.

The chain is built from TRBV6-1 and TRBJ2-2; unclear D gene. CDR3 size: 14 residues. V dropped 1 base and J dropped 4 bases, with 7 bases sitting between them. Germline loops: CDR1 MNHNS, CDR2 SASEGT. The CDR3 bases are TGTGCCAGCAGTGAAGGATGGACCACCGGGGAGCTGTTTTTT. Translated: CASSEGWTTGELFF.

The CDR3 spells CASSSQGAGDYEQYF. The CDR3 DNA sequence: TGTGCCAGCAGCTCTCAGGGGGCAGGGGACTACGAGCAGTACTTC. The rearrangement links TRBV11-2 to TRBJ2-7; TRBD1 matches at 8 bases. V shed 4 bases, J shed 3 bases, and the junction held 8 bases outside the gene matches. The germline V gene encodes CDR1 SGHAT and CDR2 FQNNGV. The CDR3 consists of 15 residues.

The genes are TRBV7-2 and TRBJ1-2, with a tentative D call TRBD1 (6 bases). Trimming pared 2 bases from V and 0 bases from J, leaving 19 bases between. Germline V lookup: CDR1 SGHTA, CDR2 FQGNSA. The CDR3 extends over 18 amino acids. CDR3 bases: TGTGCCAGCAGCTTAAGAGGAGGGGAGACAGGAGCTAACTATGGCTACACCTTC. Translating gives CASSLRGGETGANYGYTF.

The chain joins TRBV28 to TRBJ1-4, with D hard to call. This CDR3 contains 12 residues. Trimming shortened V by 4 bases and J by 8 bases, and 8 bases separated the two germline ends. The germline V gene encodes CDR1 MDHEN and CDR2 SYDVKM. CDR3 amino acids: CASSSSAEKLFF. CDR3 nucleotide sequence: TGTGCCAGCAGTTCCTCGGCCGAAAAACTGTTTTTT.

Note on this clone: The sample contains more than one DNA sequence encoding this CDR3. The V and J genes are TRBV19 and TRBJ1-5; D possibly corresponds to TRBD1 (5 bases). The CDR3 runs to 14 residues. V lost 7 bases to trimming and J lost 1 base, with 11 bases between them. Germline CDR1 reads LNHDA; CDR2 reads SQIVND (reference sequence). The CDR3: CASTNRLSNQPQHF. The CDR3 coding sequence is TGTGCCAGTACCAACAGGTTAAGCAATCAGCCCCAGCATTTT.

This chain joins TRBV2 and TRBJ2-1; 9 bases align to TRBD2. After removal of 7 bases from V and 4 bases from J, the junction contained 8 bases not matched to a gene. The CDR3 is 15 residues long. The germline V gene encodes CDR1 SNHLY and CDR2 FYNNEI. CDR3 residues: CASTNERGDYNEQFF. The DNA of the CDR3 is TGTGCCAGCACCAACGAGCGGGGGGATTACAATGAGCAGTTCTTC.